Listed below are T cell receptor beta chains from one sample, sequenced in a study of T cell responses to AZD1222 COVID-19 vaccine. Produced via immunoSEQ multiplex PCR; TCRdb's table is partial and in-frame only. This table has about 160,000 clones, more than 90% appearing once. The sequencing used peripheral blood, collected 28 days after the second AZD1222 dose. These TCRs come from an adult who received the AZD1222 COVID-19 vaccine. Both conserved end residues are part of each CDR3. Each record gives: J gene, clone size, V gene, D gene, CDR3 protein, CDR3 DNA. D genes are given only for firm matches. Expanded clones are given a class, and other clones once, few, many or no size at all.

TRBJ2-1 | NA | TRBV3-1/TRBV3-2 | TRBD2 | CASSSSGRGNEQFF | TGTGCCAGCAGCTCGAGCGGGAGAGGTAATGAGCAGTTCTTC
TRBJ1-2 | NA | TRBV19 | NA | CASRGAYYGYTF | TGTGCCAGTAGGGGGGCTTACTATGGCTACACCTTC
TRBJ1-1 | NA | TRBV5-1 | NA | CASSLGQSNTEAFF | TGCGCCAGCAGCTTAGGACAGTCGAACACTGAAGCTTTCTTT
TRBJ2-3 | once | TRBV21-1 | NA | CASSKGRTVQSTDTQYF | TGTGCCAGCAGCAAAGGTCGGACCGTACAAAGCACAGATACGCAGTATTTT
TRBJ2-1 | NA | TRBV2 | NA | CASRDPAGLLYNEQFF | TGTGCCAGCAGGGATCCGGCGGGACTCCTTTACAATGAGCAGTTCTTC
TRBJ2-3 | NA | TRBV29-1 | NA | CSVPPGADTQYF | TGCAGCGTACCGCCGGGAGCAGATACGCAGTATTTT
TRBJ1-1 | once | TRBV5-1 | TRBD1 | CASSFHGTDTEAFF | TGCGCCAGCAGCTTCCACGGGACAGACACTGAAGCTTTCTTT
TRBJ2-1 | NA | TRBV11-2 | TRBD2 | CASSLQLAGNNEQFF | TGTGCCAGCAGCTTACAACTAGCGGGTAACAATGAGCAGTTCTTC
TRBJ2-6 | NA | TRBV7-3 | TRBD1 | CASSAYGTGSGANVLTF | TGTGCCAGCAGCGCCTACGGGACAGGCTCTGGGGCCAACGTCCTGACTTTC
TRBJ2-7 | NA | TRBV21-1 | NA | CASSKWGRIDSYEQYF | TGTGCCAGCAGCAAATGGGGCAGGATCGATTCCTACGAGCAGTACTTC
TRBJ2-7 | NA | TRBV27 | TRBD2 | CASSPPLAGVHEQYF | TGTGCCAGCAGTCCTCCCCTGGCGGGAGTACACGAGCAGTACTTC
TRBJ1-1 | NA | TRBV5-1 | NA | CASSLWGVNTEAFF | TGCGCCAGCAGCTTGTGGGGAGTGAACACTGAAGCTTTCTTT
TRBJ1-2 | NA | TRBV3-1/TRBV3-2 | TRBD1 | CASSQFLFRDRGNYGYTF | TGTGCCAGCAGCCAATTTTTGTTCCGGGACAGGGGGAACTATGGCTACACCTTC
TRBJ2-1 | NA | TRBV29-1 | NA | CSVAGRYEQFF | TGCAGCGTTGCAGGGAGGTATGAGCAGTTCTTC
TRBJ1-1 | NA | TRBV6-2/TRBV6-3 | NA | CASSPGRGAEAFF | TGTGCCAGCAGTCCAGGTCGGGGCGCTGAAGCTTTCTTT
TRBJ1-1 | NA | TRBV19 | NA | CATGGRMSMNTEAFF | TGTGCCACCGGGGGGCGCATGTCAATGAACACTGAAGCTTTCTTT
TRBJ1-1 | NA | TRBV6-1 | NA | CASSEQGIMNTEAFF | TGTGCCAGCAGTGAACAGGGGATCATGAACACTGAAGCTTTCTTT
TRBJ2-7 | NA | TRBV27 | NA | CASSRGPTVGYEQYF | TGTGCCAGCAGCCGGGGGCCAACAGTAGGTTACGAGCAGTACTTC
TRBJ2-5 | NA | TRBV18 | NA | CASSPQETQYF | TGTGCCAGCTCACCTCAAGAGACCCAGTACTTC
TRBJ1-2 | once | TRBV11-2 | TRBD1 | CASRNTGAEGYTF | TGTGCCAGCAGAAATACAGGGGCGGAGGGCTACACCTTC
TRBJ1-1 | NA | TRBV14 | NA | CASSQDFWSTEAFF | TGTGCCAGCAGCCAAGATTTTTGGTCCACTGAAGCTTTCTTT
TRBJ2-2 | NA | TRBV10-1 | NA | CASSSGRAGELFF | TGCGCCAGCAGTTCGGGCAGGGCCGGGGAGCTGTTTTTT
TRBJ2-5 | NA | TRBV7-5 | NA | CVRSLTWSSWMETQYF | TGTGTCAGAAGCTTAACATGGTCTAGTTGGATGGAGACCCAGTACTTC
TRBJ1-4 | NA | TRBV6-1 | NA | CASSEARGRNEKLFF | TGTGCCAGCAGTGAAGCGAGAGGGAGGAATGAAAAACTGTTTTTT
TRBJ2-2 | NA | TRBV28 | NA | CASRSGGGELFF | TGTGCCAGCAGGTCTGGAGGCGGGGAGCTGTTTTTT
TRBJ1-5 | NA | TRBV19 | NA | CASSPGQRFNQPQHF | TGTGCCAGTAGTCCGGGACAACGTTTCAATCAGCCCCAGCATTTT
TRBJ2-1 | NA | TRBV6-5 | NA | CASNFHRDEQFF | TGTGCCAGCAATTTCCATCGTGATGAGCAGTTCTTC
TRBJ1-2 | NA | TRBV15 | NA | CATSTGGYNYGYTF | TGTGCCACCAGCACGGGCGGATATAACTATGGCTACACCTTC